These 31 T cell receptor beta chains were sequenced from one sample in a study of Ad26.COV2.S vaccination and SARS-CoV-2 variants. Using immunoSEQ multiplex PCR, the repertoire was profiled, and TCRdb retains in-frame clones only, with some absent. This sample has 430,000 or so clones; 90% occur once, and the top ten carry more than 10%. Sample treatment: about 20 received Ad26.COV2.S at low or high dose, single or two shots; about 5 received placebo; per-sample allocation not given. Repertoires come from day 63 after the first vaccine or placebo injection. Sequences were derived from peripheral blood, sampled in a trial of Ad26.COV2.S vaccine versus placebo. These receptors came from a person between 18 and 65 years old who received the Ad26.COV2.S COVID-19 vaccine or a placebo.

The chain combines TRBV6-5 with TRBJ1-2, with 8 bases identical to TRBD1. The J segment lost 4 bases and the V segment lost 8 bases, leaving 3 bases of the junction unmatched. CDR3 length: 12 amino acids. Germline assignment: CDR1 MNHEY and CDR2 SVGAGI. CDR3 nucleotide sequence: TGTGCCAGCGGCGACAGGGGCTATGGCTACACCTTC. Its translation is CASGDRGYGYTF.

The chain recombines TRBV7-2 with TRBJ1-1; tentatively, D is TRBD1 (5 bases). From germline, CDR1 is SGHTA and CDR2 FQGNSA. CDR3 size: 13 residues. Trimming took off 5 bases at V and 4 bases at J, with 11 bases between the two ends. The CDR3 spells CASSIQGGTEAFF. The CDR3 nucleotides read TGTGCCAGCAGCATTCAGGGTGGCACTGAAGCTTTCTTT.

The chain joins TRBV7-8 to TRBJ2-7, with 11 positions matching TRBD2. The trim removed 1 base at V and 3 bases at J, leaving 5 bases unmatched. Germline loops: CDR1 SGHVS, CDR2 FQNEAQ. This CDR3 is built from 16 residues. CDR3 region: CASSLEGGTSGYEQYF. DNA of the CDR3: TGTGCCAGCAGCTTAGAGGGGGGGACTAGCGGCTACGAGCAGTACTTC.

This clone showed up just once. CDR3 amino acids: CASSQGTTRYEQFF. The DNA for the CDR3 is TGCGCCAGCAGCCAAGGGACAACGAGGTATGAGCAGTTCTTC. The J gene is TRBJ2-1, the V gene TRBV4-3; maybe TRBD1 (5 bases). The CDR3 loop spans 14 amino acids. Trimming cost V 1 base and J 8 bases, with 12 bases left between them. Germline V gene lookup returns CDR1 LGHNA and CDR2 YSLEER.

This clone was seen a single time. V usage is TRBV27 and J usage is TRBJ2-7; D uncertain. Germline CDR1 and CDR2: MNHEY and SMNVEV (reference sequence). The CDR3 consists of 13 residues. V was pared by 0 bases and J by 7 bases, with 10 bases between. CDR3 coding DNA: TGTGCCAGCAGTTTATCATCGACAAGTGAGCAGTACTTC. Its translation: CASSLSSTSEQYF.

The chain carries TRBV27 and TRBJ1-5, with D tentatively TRBD1 (6 bases). V was cut by 6 bases and J by 3 bases, with 18 bases left in between. Germline V gene lookup returns CDR1 MNHEY and CDR2 SMNVEV (reference sequence). The CDR3 length is 16 residues. This CDR3 reads CASSLIPDRHNQPQHF. DNA of the CDR3: TGTGCCAGCAGCCTTATACCCGACAGGCACAATCAGCCCCAGCATTTT.

The chain has TRBV7-2 and TRBJ1-2, with 7 bases lining up with TRBD1. Trimming removed 1 base from V and 8 bases from J; junction bases left unmatched: 4. Germline-derived CDR1 and CDR2 are SGHTA and FQGNSA. There are 13 residues in the CDR3. The DNA of the CDR3 is TGTGCCAGCAGCTTAGGACAGGGAACGGGCTACACCTTC. Translation: CASSLGQGTGYTF.

The chain uses TRBV5-4 and TRBJ2-1; D may be TRBD1 (7 bases). Germline-derived CDR1 and CDR2 are SGHNT and YYREEE (reference sequence). Trimming left V 0 bases short and J 13 bases short, with 17 bases between. There are 14 residues in the CDR3. In DNA form, the CDR3 reads TGTGCCAGCAGCTTGGCAGGGGGGAAATCTCAACAGTTCTTC. As protein: CASSLAGGKSQQFF.

The J gene is TRBJ2-1, the V gene TRBV2; 8 nucleotides agree with TRBD2. The ends lost 5 bases at V and 6 bases at J; junction bases unmatched: 6. Germline V gene lookup returns CDR1 SNHLY and CDR2 FYNNEI. This CDR3 contains 14 residues. The CDR3 DNA reads as TGTGCCAGCAGTAGATTAGCGGGACGCAATGAGCAGTTCTTC. It encodes CASSRLAGRNEQFF.

This clone occurred once. The rearrangement uses TRBV10-3 and TRBJ2-7, with D possibly TRBD1 on 6 matching bases. Germline assignment: CDR1 ENHRY and CDR2 SYGVKD. The CDR3 has 13 amino acids. Trimming removed 5 bases at V and 5 bases at J, with 13 bases between. DNA of the CDR3: TGTGCCATCAGTACAAAACAGGGTAACGAGCAGTACTTC. It encodes CAISTKQGNEQYF.

This chain joins TRBV28 and TRBJ1-1, with D unresolved. Germline V CDR1 and CDR2: MDHEN, SYDVKM. With 10 bases removed from V and 12 bases from J, the gap between germline ends came to 18 bases. This CDR3 has 11 amino acids. CDR3: CATSEFGETFF. The CDR3 DNA sequence: TGTGCCACCTCAGAGTTCGGGGAGACTTTCTTT.

CDR3: CASRDQDRADTEAFF. Written as DNA, the CDR3 is TGTGCCAGTAGAGACCAAGACAGGGCGGACACTGAAGCTTTCTTT. This chain connects TRBV19 to TRBJ1-1; 7 nucleotides agree with TRBD1. The germline V gene has CDR1 LNHDA and CDR2 SQIVND (reference sequence). The CDR3 totals 15 residues. V dropped 6 bases and J dropped 3; count of bases not matched to a gene: 10. Using reference TRBV19 and TRBJ1-1 for the parts outside the CDR3, the full variable domain is DGGITQSPKYLFRKEGQNVTLSCEQNLNHDAMYWYRQDPGQGLRLIYYSQIVNDFQKGDIAEGYSVSREKKESFPLTVTSAQKNPTAFYLCASRDQDRADTEAFFGQGTRLTVV.

The V call is TRBV28, the J call TRBJ2-1; 9 nucleotides match TRBD1. CDR3 length: 17 residues. CDR1 is MDHEN, CDR2 SYDVKM, per germline. Trimming cost V 0 bases and J 5 bases; bases outside gene matches: 8. This CDR3 is CASSLWDRGSTDNEQFF. CDR3 DNA: TGTGCCAGCAGTTTATGGGACAGGGGAAGTACTGACAATGAGCAGTTCTTC.

The V call is TRBV9, the J call TRBJ2-1, with 8 bases lining up with TRBD2. The CDR3 is 15 residues long. The germline gives CDR1 SGDLS, CDR2 YYNGEE. Trimming removed 2 bases from V and 4 bases from J; junction bases left unmatched: 5. The chain's CDR3 is CASSVNGRVYNEQFF. The CDR3 coding sequence is TGTGCCAGCAGCGTCAACGGGAGGGTTTACAATGAGCAGTTCTTC.

V is TRBV19 and J is TRBJ2-1; D not certain. Trimming left V 1 base short and J 16 bases short, with 11 bases between. The CDR3 extends over 11 amino acids. The germline gives CDR1 LNHDA, CDR2 SQIVND (reference sequence). CDR3: CASSIGRTLFF. Here the CDR3 DNA reads TGTGCCAGTAGTATAGGACGGACCCTCTTCTTC.

J is TRBJ2-3 and V is TRBV25-1; the D gene is possibly TRBD1 (6 bases). The CDR3 consists of 12 residues. CDR1 is MGHDK, CDR2 SYGVNS, per germline. Trimming shortened V by 6 bases and J by 4 bases, and 8 bases separated the two germline ends. The CDR3 sequence is CASRDSPDTQYF. CDR3 DNA: TGTGCCAGCAGGGACAGCCCAGATACGCAGTATTTT.

The chain carries TRBV27 and TRBJ2-1, with a weak D call TRBD2 (5 bases). V lost 7 bases, J lost 4 bases, and 11 bases lay in between. The CDR3 covers 13 residues. Germline CDR1 MNHEY, CDR2 SMNVEV (reference sequence). The CDR3 protein is CASKSGPYNEQFF. The CDR3 nucleotides read TGTGCCAGCAAGAGCGGACCATACAATGAGCAGTTCTTC.

The chain uses TRBV25-1 and TRBJ2-7; no firm D call. V gave up 4 bases and J gave up 8 bases, with 15 bases separating them. The CDR3 is 13 residues long. CDR1 is MGHDK and CDR2 is SYGVNS in the germline V gene. CDR3 sequence: CASSGQETHKQYF. The CDR3 region has the DNA TGTGCCAGCAGTGGCCAGGAGACTCACAAGCAGTACTTC.

V and J are TRBV6-5 and TRBJ2-2; weak D call: TRBD1 (5 bases). The CDR3 is 13 residues long. Germline loops: CDR1 MNHEY, CDR2 SVGAGI. With 8 bases removed from V and 1 base from J, the gap between germline ends came to 8 bases. The CDR3 DNA is TGTGCCAGCCTAGGACAGAACACCGGGGAGCTGTTTTTT. Encoded protein: CASLGQNTGELFF.

This rearrangement joins TRBV27 to TRBJ2-1, with D tentatively TRBD1 or TRBD2 (5 bases each). Per germline, CDR1 MNHEY and CDR2 SMNVEV (reference sequence). The germline V and J ends were trimmed by 6 bases and 7 bases, with 16 bases remaining between them. The CDR3 spans 14 residues. The chain's CDR3 is CASRLGPSVNEQFF. The CDR3 coding sequence is TGTGCCAGCAGGCTGGGACCCTCAGTAAATGAGCAGTTCTTC.

V is TRBV7-9 and J is TRBJ2-1; 7 bases are shared with TRBD1. The germline V gene has CDR1 SEHNR and CDR2 FQNEAQ (reference sequence). The ends lost 5 bases at V and 9 bases at J; junction bases unmatched: 7. The length of the CDR3 is 13 residues. CDR3 region: CASSLSRGSEQFF. CDR3 sequence (DNA): TGTGCCAGCAGCCTATCCAGGGGGAGTGAGCAGTTCTTC.

V usage is TRBV28 and J usage is TRBJ2-1; D possibly uses TRBD1 or TRBD2 (5 bases each). The CDR3 is made up of 15 amino acids. Germline V lookup: CDR1 MDHEN, CDR2 SYDVKM. V dropped 5 bases and J dropped 3 bases, with 14 bases sitting between them. CDR3 sequence: CASSPRDDYYNEQFF. The CDR3 DNA sequence: TGTGCCAGCAGTCCCCGGGACGACTACTACAATGAGCAGTTCTTC.

The genes are TRBV4-3 and TRBJ1-4; D is possibly TRBD1 (6 bases). The length of the CDR3 is 14 residues. Germline CDR1 is LGHNA and CDR2 is YSLEER. Trimming cost V 6 bases and J 4 bases, with 12 bases left between them. Here the CDR3 DNA reads TGCGCCAGCAGTCTTACAGGGATTAATGAAAAACTGTTTTTT. Amino acids: CASSLTGINEKLFF.

V is TRBV4-3 and J is TRBJ2-1, with 7 bases matching TRBD2. Germline loops: CDR1 LGHNA, CDR2 YSLEER. The V gene end was trimmed by 0 bases and the J gene end by 16 bases; junction bases not matched to a gene: 15. CDR3 length: 15 residues. CDR3 sequence: CASSQERRLAASQFF. The CDR3 coding sequence is TGCGCCAGCAGCCAAGAGCGTCGGCTAGCGGCATCACAATTCTTC.

The chain links TRBV28 to TRBJ2-2; possibly TRBD1 for D (5 bases). The CDR3 runs to 18 residues. CDR1 MDHEN and CDR2 SYDVKM come from the germline V gene. Trimming removed 6 bases at V and 3 bases at J, with 23 bases between. Here the CDR3 DNA reads TGTGCCAGCAGCCCTTATTGGAGCAGGGATCGGGACACCGGGGAGCTGTTTTTT. Its translation: CASSPYWSRDRDTGELFF.

The chain links TRBV6-1 to TRBJ1-6; 10 bases are a match to TRBD1. The CDR3 consists of 15 residues. Trimming removed 0 bases from V and 7 bases from J; junction bases left unmatched: 0. Germline CDR1 is MNHNS and CDR2 is SASEGT. Here the CDR3 DNA reads TGTGCCAGCAGTGAAGCGGGACAGGGGAATTCACCCCTCCACTTT. The encoded protein is CASSEAGQGNSPLHF.

This chain links TRBV10-3 with TRBJ2-5; TRBD2 aligns across 12 bases. Losses at the gene ends were 11 bases for V and 4 bases for J; bases not matched to a gene: 5. Per germline, CDR1 ENHRY and CDR2 SYGVKD. The CDR3 runs to 13 residues. CDR3 nucleotide sequence: TGTGCCGCTAGCGGGAGGGGCGGAGAGACCCAGTACTTC. As protein: CAASGRGGETQYF.

This chain joins TRBV2 and TRBJ1-2; 12 bases are a match to TRBD1. Germline CDR1 reads SNHLY; CDR2 reads FYNNEI. The CDR3 runs 16 residues. The trim removed 7 bases at V and 0 bases at J, leaving 6 bases unmatched. CDR3 protein: CASTGTGGESNYGYTF. In DNA form, the CDR3 reads TGTGCCAGCACCGGGACAGGGGGCGAGTCTAACTATGGCTACACCTTC. The full variable domain, rest sourced from reference TRBV2 and TRBJ1-2, is EPEVTQTPSHQVTQMGQEVILRCVPISNHLYFYWYRQILGQKVEFLVSFYNNEISEKSEIFDDQFSVERPDGSNFTLKIRSTKLEDSAMYFCASTGTGGESNYGYTFGSGTRLTVV.

The table lists this clone with a count of one. The chain joins TRBV25-1 to TRBJ2-2; 9 bases fit TRBD1. J was trimmed by 8 bases and V by 4 bases; bases with no gene match: 5. The germline V gene encodes CDR1 MGHDK and CDR2 SYGVNS. This CDR3 is built from 14 residues. This chain's CDR3 is CASSAQGAAGELFF. CDR3 in DNA: TGTGCCAGCAGTGCACAGGGGGCGGCGGGGGAGCTGTTTTTT. Full variable domain (remainder filled in from reference TRBV25-1 and TRBJ2-2): EADIYQTPRYLVIGTGKKITLECSQTMGHDKMYWYQQDPGMELHLIHYSYGVNSTEKGDLSSESTVSRIRTEHFPLTLESARPSHTSQYLCASSAQGAAGELFFGEGSRLTVL.

The count of this clone is one. The genes are TRBV3-1 (or the pseudogene TRBV3-2) and TRBJ2-5, with 10 bases identical to TRBD2. The CDR3 totals 13 residues. Germline-derived CDR1 and CDR2 are LGHDT and YNNKEL (reference sequence). The V and J ends lost 5 bases and 4 bases, in that order; junction bases with no gene match: 1. The CDR3 here is CASSGTSAETQYF. The CDR3 DNA sequence: TGTGCCAGCAGCGGGACTAGCGCAGAGACCCAGTACTTC.

This chain connects TRBV7-9 to TRBJ1-6; D uncertain. There are 14 residues in the CDR3. Germline CDR1 SEHNR, CDR2 FQNEAQ (reference sequence). V lost 2 bases and J lost 7, with 9 bases in between. CDR3 loop: CASSLTGSNSPLHF. CDR3 nucleotide sequence: TGTGCCAGCAGCTTAACGGGCTCGAATTCACCCCTCCACTTT.